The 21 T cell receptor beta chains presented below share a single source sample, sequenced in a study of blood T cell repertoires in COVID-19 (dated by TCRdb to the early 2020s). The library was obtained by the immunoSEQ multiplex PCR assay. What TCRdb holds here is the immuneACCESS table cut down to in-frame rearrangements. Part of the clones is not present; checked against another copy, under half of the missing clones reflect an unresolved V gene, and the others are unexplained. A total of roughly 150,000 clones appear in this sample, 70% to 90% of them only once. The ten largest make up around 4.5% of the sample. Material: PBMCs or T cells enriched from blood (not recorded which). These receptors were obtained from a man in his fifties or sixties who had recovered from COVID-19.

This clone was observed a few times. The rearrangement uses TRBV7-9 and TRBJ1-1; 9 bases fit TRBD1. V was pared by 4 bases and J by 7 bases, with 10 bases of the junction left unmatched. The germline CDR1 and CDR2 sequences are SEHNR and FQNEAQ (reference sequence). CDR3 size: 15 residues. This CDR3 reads CASSYLQGAASEAFF. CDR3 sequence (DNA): TGTGCCAGCAGCTACCTACAGGGGGCGGCTAGTGAAGCTTTCTTT.

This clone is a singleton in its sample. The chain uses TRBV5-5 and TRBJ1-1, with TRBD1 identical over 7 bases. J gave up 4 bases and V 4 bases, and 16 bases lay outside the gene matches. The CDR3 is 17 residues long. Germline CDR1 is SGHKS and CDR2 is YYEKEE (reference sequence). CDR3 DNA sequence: TGTGCCAGCAGCAGAGCCGGGGCAGGGGGGACTTCCACTGAAGCTTTCTTT. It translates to CASSRAGAGGTSTEAFF.

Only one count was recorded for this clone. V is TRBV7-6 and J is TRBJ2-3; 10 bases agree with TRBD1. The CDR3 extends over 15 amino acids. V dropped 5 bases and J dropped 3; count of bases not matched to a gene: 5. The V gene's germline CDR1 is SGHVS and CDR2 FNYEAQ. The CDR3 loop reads CASSGTGVGTDTQYF. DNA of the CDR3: TGTGCCAGCAGCGGGACAGGGGTTGGAACAGATACGCAGTATTTT.

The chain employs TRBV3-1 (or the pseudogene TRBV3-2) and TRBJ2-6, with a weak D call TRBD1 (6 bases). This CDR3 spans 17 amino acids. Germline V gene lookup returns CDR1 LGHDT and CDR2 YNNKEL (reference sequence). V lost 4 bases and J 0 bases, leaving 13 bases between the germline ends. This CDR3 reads CASSLHSGVSGANVLTF. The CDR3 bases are TGTGCCAGCAGCCTACACTCAGGGGTCTCTGGGGCCAACGTCCTGACTTTC.

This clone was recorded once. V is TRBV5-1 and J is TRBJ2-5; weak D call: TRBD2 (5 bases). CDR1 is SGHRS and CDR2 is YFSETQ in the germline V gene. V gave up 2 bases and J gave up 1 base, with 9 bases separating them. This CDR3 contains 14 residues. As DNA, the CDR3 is TGCGCCAGCAGCTTAGGTCTAGCCCAAGAGACCCAGTACTTC. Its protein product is CASSLGLAQETQYF.

The chain's CDR3 is CASSPLGQGNSPLHF. The CDR3 bases are TGTGCCAGCAGCCCGCTCGGACAGGGAAATTCACCCCTCCACTTT. This chain connects TRBV14 to TRBJ1-6, with 8 bases lining up with TRBD1. This CDR3 spans 15 amino acids. Per the germline V gene, CDR1 is SGHDN and CDR2 is FVKESK. V was clipped by 4 bases and J by 7 bases; unmatched bases: 6.

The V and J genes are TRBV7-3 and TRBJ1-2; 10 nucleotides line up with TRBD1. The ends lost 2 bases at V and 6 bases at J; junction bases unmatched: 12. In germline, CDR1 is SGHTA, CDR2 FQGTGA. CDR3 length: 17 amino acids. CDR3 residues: CASSLAPRDRGLHGYTF. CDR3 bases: TGTGCCAGCAGCTTAGCCCCCCGGGACAGGGGATTGCATGGCTACACCTTC. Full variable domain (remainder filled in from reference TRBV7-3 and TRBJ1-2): GAGVSQTPSNKVTEKGKYVELRCDPISGHTALYWYRQSLGQGPEFLIYFQGTGAADDSGLPNDRFFAVRPEGSVSTLKIQRTERGDSAVYLCASSLAPRDRGLHGYTFGSGTRLTVV.

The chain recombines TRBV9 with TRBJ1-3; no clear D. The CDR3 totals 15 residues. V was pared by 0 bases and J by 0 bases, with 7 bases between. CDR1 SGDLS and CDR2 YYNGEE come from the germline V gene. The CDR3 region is CASSVGPHSGNTIYF. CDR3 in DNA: TGTGCCAGCAGCGTAGGGCCACACTCTGGAAACACCATATATTTT.

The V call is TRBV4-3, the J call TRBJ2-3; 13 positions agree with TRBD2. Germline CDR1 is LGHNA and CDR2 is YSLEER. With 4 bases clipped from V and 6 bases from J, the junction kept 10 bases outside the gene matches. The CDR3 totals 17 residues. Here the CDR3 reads CASSPQGLAGEGDTQYF. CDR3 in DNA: TGCGCCAGCAGCCCACAAGGACTAGCGGGAGAGGGGGATACGCAGTATTTT.

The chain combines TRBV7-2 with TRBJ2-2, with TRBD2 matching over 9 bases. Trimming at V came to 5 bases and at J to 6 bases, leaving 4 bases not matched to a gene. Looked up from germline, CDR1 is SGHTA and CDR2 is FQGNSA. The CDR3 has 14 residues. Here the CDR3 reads CASSKVAGAGELFF. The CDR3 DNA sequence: TGTGCCAGCAGCAAAGTAGCGGGAGCCGGGGAGCTGTTTTTT.

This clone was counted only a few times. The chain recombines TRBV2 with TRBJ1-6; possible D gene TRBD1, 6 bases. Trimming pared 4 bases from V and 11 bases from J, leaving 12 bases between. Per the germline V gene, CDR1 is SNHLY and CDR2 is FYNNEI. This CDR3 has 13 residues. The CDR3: CASSANREPPLHF. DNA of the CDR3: TGTGCCAGCAGTGCCAACAGGGAACCACCCCTCCACTTT.

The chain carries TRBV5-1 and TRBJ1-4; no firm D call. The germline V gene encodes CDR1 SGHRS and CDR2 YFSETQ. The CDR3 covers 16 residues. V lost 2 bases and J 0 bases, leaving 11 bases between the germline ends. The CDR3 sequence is CASSFGPGATNEKLFF. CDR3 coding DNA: TGCGCCAGCAGCTTTGGCCCGGGTGCAACTAATGAAAAACTGTTTTTT.

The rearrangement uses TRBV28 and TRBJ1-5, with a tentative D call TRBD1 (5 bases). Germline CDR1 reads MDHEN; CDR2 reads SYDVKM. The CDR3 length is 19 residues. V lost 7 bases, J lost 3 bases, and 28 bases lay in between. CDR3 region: CASTEDKPSFEPHNQPQHF. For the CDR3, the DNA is TGTGCCAGCACAGAGGACAAGCCTTCGTTTGAGCCCCACAATCAGCCCCAGCATTTT.

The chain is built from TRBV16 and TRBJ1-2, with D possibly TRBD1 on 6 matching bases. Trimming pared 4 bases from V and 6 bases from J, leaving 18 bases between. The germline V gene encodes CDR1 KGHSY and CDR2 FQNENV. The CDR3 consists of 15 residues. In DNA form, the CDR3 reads TGTGCCAGCAGCCCGGCGCTGCGGGGGCGAGATGGCTACACCTTC. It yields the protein CASSPALRGRDGYTF.

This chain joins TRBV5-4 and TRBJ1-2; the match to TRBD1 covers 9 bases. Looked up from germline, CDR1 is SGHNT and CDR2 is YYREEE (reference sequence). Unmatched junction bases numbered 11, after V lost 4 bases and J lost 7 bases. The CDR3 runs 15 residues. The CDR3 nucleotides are TGTGCCAGCAGCCCCCCGGGACAGGGCCTTCGTGGCTACACCTTC. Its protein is CASSPPGQGLRGYTF.

CDR3 coding DNA: TGCGCCAGCAGAGCTGCTGGCTACACCTTC. It yields the protein CASRAAGYTF. This chain uses TRBV10-1 with TRBJ1-2; D is unclear. The germline V and J ends were trimmed by 6 bases and 7 bases, with 6 bases remaining between them. CDR1 WNHNN and CDR2 SYGVQD come from the germline V gene (reference sequence). This CDR3 contains 10 residues.

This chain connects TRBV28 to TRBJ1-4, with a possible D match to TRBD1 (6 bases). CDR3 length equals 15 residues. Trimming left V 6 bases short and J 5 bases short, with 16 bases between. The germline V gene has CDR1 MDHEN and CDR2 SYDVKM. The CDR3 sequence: CASRPTGKKNEKLFF. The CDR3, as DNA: TGTGCCAGCAGACCCACAGGGAAGAAGAATGAAAAACTGTTTTTT.

The CDR3 DNA follows: TGTGCCAGCAGCGGGGGACAGGCCGGGTTTGGAAACACCATATATTTT. Translated: CASSGGQAGFGNTIYF. This rearrangement joins TRBV9 to TRBJ1-3; 8 nucleotides align to TRBD1. With 3 bases clipped from V and 3 bases from J, the junction kept 8 bases outside the gene matches. This CDR3 has 16 amino acids. Germline V lookup: CDR1 SGDLS, CDR2 YYNGEE.

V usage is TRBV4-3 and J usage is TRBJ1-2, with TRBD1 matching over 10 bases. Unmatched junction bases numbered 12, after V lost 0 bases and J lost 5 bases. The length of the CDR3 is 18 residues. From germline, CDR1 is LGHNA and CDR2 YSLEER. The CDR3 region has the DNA TGCGCCAGCAGCCAAGATGCGACAGGGGGCGACTTAGGATATGGCTACACCTTC. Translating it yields CASSQDATGGDLGYGYTF.

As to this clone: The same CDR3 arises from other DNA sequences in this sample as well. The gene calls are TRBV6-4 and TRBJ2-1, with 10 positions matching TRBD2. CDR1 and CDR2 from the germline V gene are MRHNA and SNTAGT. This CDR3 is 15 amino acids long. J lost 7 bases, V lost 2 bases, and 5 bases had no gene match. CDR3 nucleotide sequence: TGTGCCAGCAGTGACGGGCTAGCGGGAGTTAATGAGCAGTTCTTC. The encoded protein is CASSDGLAGVNEQFF.

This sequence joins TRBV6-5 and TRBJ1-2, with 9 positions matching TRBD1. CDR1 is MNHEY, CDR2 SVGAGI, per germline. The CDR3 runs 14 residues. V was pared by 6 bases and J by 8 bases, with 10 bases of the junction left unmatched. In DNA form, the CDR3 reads TGTGCCAGCAGAGCTCCGGGACAGGGAGCCGGCTACACCTTC. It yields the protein CASRAPGQGAGYTF.